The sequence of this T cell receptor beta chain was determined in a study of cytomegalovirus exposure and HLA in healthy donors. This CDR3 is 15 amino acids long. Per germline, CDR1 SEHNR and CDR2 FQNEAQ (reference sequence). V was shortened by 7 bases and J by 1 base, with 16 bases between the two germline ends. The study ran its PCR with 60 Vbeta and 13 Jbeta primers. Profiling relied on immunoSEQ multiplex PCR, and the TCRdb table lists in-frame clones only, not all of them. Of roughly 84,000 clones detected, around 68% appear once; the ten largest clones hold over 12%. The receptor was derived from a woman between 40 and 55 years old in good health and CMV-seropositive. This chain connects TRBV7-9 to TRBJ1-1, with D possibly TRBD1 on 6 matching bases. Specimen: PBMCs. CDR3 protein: CASISLRGRNTEAFF. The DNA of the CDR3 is TGTGCCAGCATCTCCCTGAGGGGGAGGAACACTGAAGCTTTCTTT.